These T cell receptor beta chains were read from a single sample in a study of T-cell memory formation after mild COVID-19. TCRdb analysed the 5' RACE reads with MiXCR anew, one entry per CDR3 protein. The sample carries just under 550,000 distinct CDR3 sequences, 20% recorded once. Sequencing was carried out using PBMCs or a T cell subset sorted from them (not recorded which). The receptors were gathered from an adult woman who had mild COVID-19 (a few samples of this study predate the infection). Cell type and time point are not known. CDR3s include the opening cysteine and the closing phenylalanine or tryptophan. A D gene is named only where the DNA matches it firmly. Clone size is given for some rows only: seen once, a few or many times, or a class if the clone is expanded.

clone_size j_call d_call v_call cdr3_nt cdr3_aa
few TRBJ1-6 . TRBV2 TGTGCCAGCAGGAGCGGGGGGAGCTCCTATAATTCACCCCTCCACTTT CASRSGGSSYNSPLHF
. TRBJ1-2 . TRBV12-3/TRBV12-4 TGTGCCAGCAGTTCCCTACTTAACTATGGCTACACCTTC CASSSLLNYGYTF
many TRBJ1-1 . TRBV7-2 TGTGCCAGCAGCTTACATCAGAACACTGAAGCTTTCTTT CASSLHQNTEAFF
. TRBJ1-2 . TRBV3-1 TGTGCCAGCAGCCAAGTCGGACCGCACGCGACCTTC CASSQVGPHATF
. TRBJ2-1 . TRBV7-9 TGTGCCAGCAGCTTCCATCAGGGGTTCGTATACAATGAGCAGTTCTTC CASSFHQGFVYNEQFF
few TRBJ1-2 TRBD1 TRBV11-2 TGTGCCAGCAGCTTATACCTTGGACAGGGAGACGGCTACACCTTC CASSLYLGQGDGYTF
few TRBJ1-1 TRBD1 TRBV29-1 TGCAGCGTCCTGACAGGGGGTGGAATGAACACTGAAGCTTTCTTT CSVLTGGGMNTEAFF
many TRBJ2-1 TRBD2 TRBV29-1 TGCAGCGTCTCGCGGGGGAGCGATTACAATGAGCAGTTCTTC CSVSRGSDYNEQFF
few TRBJ2-1 . TRBV7-9 TGTGCCAGCAGACTCGACTCCGGGCGGGACAATGAGCAGTTCTTC CASRLDSGRDNEQFF
few TRBJ2-5 TRBD1 TRBV20-1 TGCAGTGCAGGAGCGGGGACAGGGGAAGAGACCCAGTACTTC CSAGAGTGEETQYF
few TRBJ2-1 TRBD2 TRBV7-2 TGTGCCAGCAGCATCGGACTAGCGGGAGGTGGAGAGCAGTTCTTC CASSIGLAGGGEQFF
few TRBJ2-7 TRBD1 TRBV20-1 TGCAGTGCTAGCACCGGGACAGTCTCCTACGAGCAGTACTTC CSASTGTVSYEQYF
. TRBJ2-5 TRBD2 TRBV7-2 TGTGCCAGCAGCCCCGTGTGGGGGGGACTAAAAGAGACCCAGTACTTC CASSPVWGGLKETQYF
few TRBJ2-5 . TRBV5-1 TGCGCCAGCAGCGTCGACACTGGTGGAGAGACCCAGTACTTC CASSVDTGGETQYF
. TRBJ2-4 . TRBV15 TGTGCCACCGGGGCAGACCCTAAAAACATTCAGTACTTC CATGADPKNIQYF
few TRBJ2-7 TRBD2 TRBV6-6 TGTGCCACCTCGCGGGGGTTCGAAGGCGAGCAGTACTTC CATSRGFEGEQYF
. TRBJ2-3 TRBD2 TRBV10-3 TGTGCCATCGCTCCGCGGGGGGAGACTAGCACAGATACGCAGTATTTT CAIAPRGETSTDTQYF
. TRBJ1-1 . TRBV7-6 TGTGCCAGCAGCTCGGGGGAGGGACAAATGAACACTGAAGCTTTCTTT CASSSGEGQMNTEAFF
many TRBJ1-2 . TRBV18 TGTGCCAGCTCACCCGGCGGGACGGCGGCCTATGGCTACACCTTC CASSPGGTAAYGYTF
. TRBJ2-5 TRBD1 TRBV2 TGTGCCAGCAGTCAGACTCGGACAGGCCAAGAGACCCAGTACTTC CASSQTRTGQETQYF
few TRBJ2-7 . TRBV30 TGTGCCTGGAGTTCCGGGACGGACGAGCAGTACTTC CAWSSGTDEQYF
. TRBJ1-4 TRBD1 TRBV3-1 TGTGCCAGCAGCCAAGCCACAGGGGGGAATGAAAAACTGTTTTTT CASSQATGGNEKLFF